The 32 T cell receptor beta chains below were found in one sample sequenced in a study of beta chain features in type 1 diabetes. The study reverse transcribed the entire isolated RNA, so it sequenced expressed TCRB transcripts. Assay: immunoSEQ multiplex PCR; the TCRdb copy retains only in-frame clones and omits some. The table shows about 650,000 clones, with roughly 12% occurring only once. These receptors have no identified antigens. Overall study results and limits: Significant though moderate, a shortening of TCRB CDR3s appeared in all four CD4+ subsets of Type 1 diabetes patients.

Sequencing used naive CD4+ T cells from blood. Receptor source: a man aged 25 to 40 with type 1 diabetes.

This clone was counted between two and nine times. The chain employs TRBV5-1 and TRBJ1-5, with D unclear. Germline CDR1 SGHRS, CDR2 YFSETQ. V was pared by 0 bases and J by 0 bases, with 7 bases between. The CDR3 loop spans 15 amino acids. The CDR3 sequence: CASSLGLDSNQPQHF. CDR3 in DNA: TGCGCCAGCAGCTTGGGCCTGGATAGCAATCAGCCCCAGCATTTT.

The chain is built from TRBV28 and TRBJ1-5; TRBD1 matches 8 bases. V dropped 4 bases and J dropped 6; count of bases not matched to a gene: 11. CDR1 and CDR2 (germline): MDHEN, SYDVKM. The CDR3 runs to 16 residues. The CDR3 region is CASSSSGRGLRQPQHF. Here the CDR3 DNA reads TGTGCCAGCAGTTCCTCAGGCAGGGGGCTTCGTCAGCCCCAGCATTTT.

A few counts support this clone. The CDR3 DNA sequence: TGTGCCAGCAGCTCGAACCTTGAGCCCCAGCATTTT. Its protein is CASSSNLEPQHF. The chain carries TRBV7-9 and TRBJ1-5, with D hard to call. The CDR3 is made up of 12 amino acids. Germline V CDR1 and CDR2: SEHNR, FQNEAQ (reference sequence). With 4 bases removed from V and 8 bases from J, the gap between germline ends came to 9 bases. The complete variable domain, with remaining parts taken from reference TRBV7-9 and TRBJ1-5, reads DTGVSQNPRHKITKRGQNVTFRCDPISEHNRLYWYRQTLGQGPEFLTYFQNEAQLEKSRLLSDRFSAERPKGSFSTLEIQRTEQGDSAMYLCASSSNLEPQHFGDGTRLSIL.

The chain has TRBV7-2 and TRBJ1-2, with D perhaps TRBD1 (5 bases). Between the trimmed V and J ends, which lost 5 bases and 1 base, there was a span of 11 bases. The CDR3 covers 14 residues. Germline-derived CDR1 and CDR2 are SGHTA and FQGNSA. The CDR3 DNA sequence: TGTGCCAGCAGCCCTAGGGGTCTTAACTATGGCTACACCTTC. Translation gives CASSPRGLNYGYTF.

This clone occurred a few times. The chain recombines TRBV28 with TRBJ1-2, with a possible D match to TRBD1 (5 bases). Trimming stripped 6 bases from V and 8 bases from J, with 13 bases between. There are 12 residues in the CDR3. CDR1 MDHEN and CDR2 SYDVKM come from the germline V gene. The CDR3 coding sequence is TGTGCCAGCAGCTTCGACAGTCCCGGCTACACCTTC. Its protein product is CASSFDSPGYTF.

The V call is TRBV7-8, the J call TRBJ2-7; D remains unclear. V was cut by 1 base and J by 3 bases, with 13 bases left in between. CDR3 length equals 15 residues. CDR1 is SGHVS, CDR2 FQNEAQ, per germline. CDR3 in amino acids: CASSLVRTWYYEQYF. The CDR3 bases are TGTGCCAGCAGCTTAGTCCGCACCTGGTACTACGAGCAGTACTTC.

The V call is TRBV11-2, the J call TRBJ2-7; D might be TRBD2 (6 bases). CDR1 and CDR2 (germline): SGHAT, FQNNGV. Trimming took off 3 bases at V and 7 bases at J, with 19 bases between the two ends. The CDR3 runs to 15 residues. The CDR3 protein is CASSLDWGMAGEQYF. DNA of the CDR3: TGTGCCAGCAGCTTGGACTGGGGGATGGCGGGAGAGCAGTACTTC.

This clone has more than one count but fewer than ten. This chain links TRBV6-4 with TRBJ2-3; no clear D gene. The CDR3 runs to 13 residues. Trimming took 0 bases from V and 3 from J, leaving 4 bases between them. Germline V gene data show CDR1 as MRHNA and CDR2 as SNTAGT. The CDR3 region has the DNA TGTGCCAGCAGTGACTCGGTGACAGATACGCAGTATTTT. This translates into CASSDSVTDTQYF.

The chain carries TRBV5-4 and TRBJ1-2; 7 nucleotides agree with TRBD1. Germline V CDR1 and CDR2: SGHNT, YYREEE (reference sequence). The CDR3 extends over 15 amino acids. V was pared by 3 bases and J by 0 bases, with 5 bases of the junction left unmatched. The CDR3 sequence: CASSSQGLANYGYTF. CDR3 nucleotides: TGTGCCAGCAGCTCACAGGGGTTAGCTAACTATGGCTACACCTTC.

The CDR3 bases are TGTGCCAGCCGCTGGGGTGGAGGGGGCAATCAGCCCCAGCATTTT. Translated, it gives CASRWGGGGNQPQHF. This rearrangement joins TRBV6-1 to TRBJ1-5; tentative D call: TRBD1 (5 bases). The CDR3 has 15 residues. The germline CDR1 and CDR2 sequences are MNHNS and SASEGT. V dropped 8 bases and J dropped 2 bases, with 16 bases sitting between them.

The genes are TRBV5-1 and TRBJ2-3, with a weak D call TRBD2 (6 bases). CDR1 and CDR2 (germline): SGHRS, YFSETQ. This CDR3 contains 14 residues. Between the trimmed V and J ends, which lost 4 bases and 5 bases, there was a span of 14 bases. CDR3 nucleotides: TGCGCCAGCAGCCAAGCGGACGGGGGAGATACGCAGTATTTT. Amino acid sequence: CASSQADGGDTQYF. The full variable domain, rest sourced from reference TRBV5-1 and TRBJ2-3, is KAGVTQTPRYLIKTRGQQVTLSCSPISGHRSVSWYQQTPGQGLQFLFEYFSETQRNKGNFPGRFSGRQFSNSRSEMNVSTLELGDSALYLCASSQADGGDTQYFGPGTRLTVL.

This clone was found a few times. The V gene is TRBV7-9, the J gene TRBJ2-5; tentatively, D is TRBD1 (6 bases). Germline V CDR1 and CDR2: SEHNR, FQNEAQ (reference sequence). V lost 2 bases, J lost 9 bases, and 16 bases lay in between. The CDR3 contains 14 residues. The CDR3: CASSLSGTRIPQYF. CDR3 DNA: TGTGCCAGCAGCTTATCCGGGACAAGGATTCCCCAGTACTTC.

V usage is TRBV5-1 and J usage is TRBJ2-1, with D unclear. CDR3 length: 15 amino acids. From germline, CDR1 is SGHRS and CDR2 YFSETQ. Trimming took 1 base from V and 0 from J, leaving 8 bases between them. The CDR3 loop reads CASSLTTPSYNEQFF. The CDR3 nucleotides read TGCGCCAGCAGCTTGACCACCCCCTCCTACAATGAGCAGTTCTTC.

This clone was counted a few times. The chain couples TRBV4-3 to TRBJ2-3; the D gene could be TRBD1 or TRBD2 (6 bases each). V was shortened by 3 bases and J by 3 bases, with 19 bases between the two germline ends. This CDR3 is built from 17 residues. Germline-derived CDR1 and CDR2 are LGHNA and YSLEER. The CDR3 loop reads CASSQEGRQGLTDTQYF. Written as DNA, the CDR3 is TGCGCCAGCAGCCAGGAGGGTAGGCAGGGGTTAACAGATACGCAGTATTTT.

This clone has more than one count but fewer than ten. The V and J genes are TRBV7-2 and TRBJ2-1; D gene unclear. Germline V lookup: CDR1 SGHTA, CDR2 FQGNSA. The V end was cut by 3 bases, the J end by 8 bases, with 5 bases between. The CDR3 extends over 11 amino acids. CDR3 in DNA: TGTGCCAGCAGCTTCCCCGATGAGCAGTTCTTC. This codes for CASSFPDEQFF.

In this sample, this clone turned up a few times. The chain is built from TRBV30 and TRBJ2-1; perhaps TRBD2 as D (6 bases). Looked up from germline, CDR1 is GTSNPN and CDR2 is SVGIG (reference sequence). The CDR3 sequence is 15 residues long. The V end lost 4 bases, the J end lost 5 bases, and 18 bases lay between the germline ends. DNA of the CDR3: TGTGCCTGGAACCCGGGACTGACCCTACACAATGAGCAGTTCTTC. This translates into CAWNPGLTLHNEQFF.

In regard to this clone: The junction and the germline gene differ at one end; a read error may be behind it. The chain combines TRBV5-6 with TRBJ2-3; 7 bases match TRBD1. The CDR3 runs to 14 residues. Germline lookup yields CDR1 SGHDT and CDR2 YYEEEE. The CDR3 nucleotides read TGTGCCGGCAGTCGACAGGGTCCCACAGATACGCAGTATTTT. Translated: CAGSRQGPTDTQYF.

The chain employs TRBV5-1 and TRBJ2-7; TRBD2 matches at 11 bases. Germline loops: CDR1 SGHRS, CDR2 YFSETQ. There are 13 residues in the CDR3. Trimming took 5 bases from V and 7 from J; bases not matched to a gene: 5. CDR3 in DNA: TGCGCCAGCAGACTAGCGGGGGCAAGTGAGCAGTACTTC. Protein sequence: CASRLAGASEQYF.

This clone was seen only a few times. The gene calls are TRBV9 and TRBJ2-2; D unresolved. The CDR3 contains 16 residues. V lost 0 bases to trimming and J lost 6 bases, with 15 bases between them. Germline V gene lookup returns CDR1 SGDLS and CDR2 YYNGEE. For the CDR3, the DNA is TGTGCCAGCAGCGTAGAAATCCGGATCAAGGCCGGGGAGCTGTTTTTT. Translating it yields CASSVEIRIKAGELFF.

This chain joins TRBV10-3 and TRBJ2-7; 8 nucleotides match TRBD1. Trimming took 4 bases from V and 0 from J; bases not matched to a gene: 5. CDR1 and CDR2 (germline): ENHRY, SYGVKD. The CDR3 is 15 residues long. The DNA for the CDR3 is TGTGCCATCAGTGCCGGGACAGGAGACTCCTACGAGCAGTACTTC. Translation gives CAISAGTGDSYEQYF.

The chain links TRBV7-3 to TRBJ1-1; D is possibly TRBD1 (6 bases). V gave up 2 bases and J gave up 1 base, with 14 bases separating them. Germline lookup yields CDR1 SGHTA and CDR2 FQGTGA. CDR3 length: 16 amino acids. CDR3 bases: TGTGCCAGCAGCTTATCGTATAGGACAGAGAACACTGAAGCTTTCTTT. This encodes CASSLSYRTENTEAFF.

This clone was recorded a few times. V usage is TRBV4-2 and J usage is TRBJ1-2; 8 bases align to TRBD1. This CDR3 contains 14 residues. Germline V CDR1 and CDR2: LGHNA, YNFKEQ. J gave up 4 bases and V 4 bases, and 5 bases lay outside the gene matches. This CDR3 is CASSPATGGYGYTF. The CDR3 DNA reads as TGTGCCAGCAGCCCGGCAACAGGGGGCTATGGCTACACCTTC.

This clone was detected only a few times. The chain combines TRBV11-2 with TRBJ1-6, with D perhaps TRBD1 (6 bases). V was trimmed by 6 bases and J by 6 bases, leaving 12 bases between them. The CDR3 consists of 14 residues. The germline V gene encodes CDR1 SGHAT and CDR2 FQNNGV. The DNA of the CDR3 is TGTGCCAGCAGTCCGGGACACGTTAATTCACCCCTCCACTTT. Amino acid sequence: CASSPGHVNSPLHF.

This clone was detected a few times. V and J are TRBV4-1 and TRBJ2-7; possibly TRBD1 or TRBD2 for D (5 bases each). V lost 4 bases to trimming and J lost 0 bases, with 13 bases between them. The CDR3 length is 15 residues. CDR1 MGHRA and CDR2 YSYEKL come from the germline V gene. CDR3 DNA sequence: TGCGCCAGCAGCCCCCGGGGCCTTGACTCCTACGAGCAGTACTTC. Amino acid sequence: CASSPRGLDSYEQYF.

The V call is TRBV4-3, the J call TRBJ1-4, with TRBD1 matching 9 bases. Germline trimming cut 4 bases from V and 8 bases from J; bases unmatched to any gene: 5. This CDR3 has 14 residues. Germline CDR1 reads LGHNA; CDR2 reads YSLEER. This CDR3 reads CASSPEQGAEKLFF. CDR3 bases: TGCGCCAGCAGCCCCGAACAGGGGGCAGAAAAACTGTTTTTT.

The rearrangement uses TRBV29-1 and TRBJ2-4; 7 bases match TRBD2. From germline, CDR1 is SQVTM and CDR2 ANQGSEA. There are 17 residues in the CDR3. The trim removed 5 bases at V and 3 bases at J, leaving 16 bases unmatched. This CDR3 is CSVPLVSLTGGKNIQYF. CDR3 sequence (DNA): TGCAGCGTTCCCCTGGTATCGCTGACGGGAGGCAAAAACATTCAGTACTTC.

The sample holds a few counts of this clone. The V gene is TRBV7-2, the J gene TRBJ1-3; TRBD1 might be the D (5 bases). Germline V gene sequence: CDR1 SGHTA, CDR2 FQGNSA. This CDR3 has 14 residues. V was trimmed by 2 bases and J by 4 bases, leaving 9 bases between them. In DNA form, the CDR3 reads TGTGCCAGCAGCTTACAGGGCCGGGGAAACACCATATATTTT. It translates to CASSLQGRGNTIYF.

The chain links TRBV5-1 to TRBJ2-3; maybe TRBD2 (5 bases). CDR3 length: 16 amino acids. V was cut by 0 bases and J by 2 bases, with 13 bases left in between. Germline CDR1 is SGHRS and CDR2 is YFSETQ. Here the CDR3 DNA reads TGCGCCAGCAGCTTGGTAATCTTCGGGGACACAGATACGCAGTATTTT. Translating it yields CASSLVIFGDTDTQYF.

The gene calls are TRBV13 and TRBJ1-4; no firm D call. The germline CDR1 and CDR2 sequences are PRHDT and FYEKMQ (reference sequence). There are 14 residues in the CDR3. V gave up 5 bases and J gave up 2 bases, with 9 bases separating them. The CDR3 is CASSREATNEKLFF. Written as DNA, the CDR3 is TGTGCCAGCAGCCGGGAGGCCACTAATGAAAAACTGTTTTTT.

This chain uses TRBV7-8 with TRBJ1-2; 7 nucleotides match TRBD1. This CDR3 has 12 amino acids. V dropped 5 bases and J dropped 8; count of bases not matched to a gene: 5. Germline lookup yields CDR1 SGHVS and CDR2 FQNEAQ. The CDR3, as DNA: TGTGCCAGCAGCCGGGACAGCGGAGGCTACACCTTC. Translating gives CASSRDSGGYTF. Full variable domain (missing parts from reference TRBV7-8 and TRBJ1-2): GAGVSQSPRYKVAKRGQDVALRCDPISGHVSLFWYQQALGQGPEFLTYFQNEAQLDKSGLPSDRFFAERPEGSVSTLKIQRTQQEDSAVYLCASSRDSGGYTFGSGTRLTVV.

The genes are TRBV10-2 and TRBJ1-6; D remains unclear. Trimming took off 6 bases at V and 7 bases at J, with 10 bases between the two ends. This CDR3 has 13 residues. Germline loops: CDR1 WSHSY, CDR2 SAAADI. The CDR3: CASREGWNSPLHF. The CDR3 coding sequence is TGCGCCAGCAGAGAGGGTTGGAATTCACCCCTCCACTTT.

J is TRBJ1-4 and V is TRBV7-2; 9 positions agree with TRBD1. The germline V gene has CDR1 SGHTA and CDR2 FQGNSA. V trimming: 5 bases; J trimming: 6 bases; junction bases outside the gene matches: 4. This CDR3 has 14 residues. CDR3 nucleotide sequence: TGTGCCAGCAGCCTACAGGGGGCGGATGAAAAACTGTTTTTT. Its protein is CASSLQGADEKLFF.